This T cell receptor (beta chain) was identified in a study of siplizumab effects on memory and regulatory T cells. Findings and caveats of the study: Under siplizumab, an average about 70% of mappable alloreactive CD4+ clones were Treg-derived, compared with 26.9% in controls.

The protocol was immunoSEQ multiplex PCR, while the TCRdb copy is restricted to in-frame clones and leaves out a portion. The sample has more than 60,000 clones, roughly 93% seen once. As concerns this clone: Its antigen remains unidentified.

Germline CDR1 is SNHLY and CDR2 is FYNNEI. Trimming removed 6 bases from V and 5 bases from J; junction bases left unmatched: 5. The CDR3 sequence is 13 residues long. The specimen was CD8+ T cells sorted from blood. The chain links TRBV2 to TRBJ1-2; 8 positions match TRBD1. The receptor was derived from a human donor in good health. CDR3 DNA sequence: TGTGCCAGCAGGGCAGGGGGCGGGTATGGCTACACCTTC. Its protein is CASRAGGGYGYTF.